The TCR beta chain described here comes from a study of blood T cell repertoires in COVID-19. Study overall: PBMCs, B-cell-depleted T cells, or T cells provided the cDNA or gDNA that made up the material.

The length of the CDR3 is 11 residues. Trimming removed 3 bases from V and 4 bases from J, with 6 bases in between. Germline V lookup: CDR1 DFQATT, CDR2 SNEGSKA (reference sequence). Only in-frame clones appear in the TCRdb table, and some are missing; sequencing was by immunoSEQ multiplex PCR. The table has under 200,000 clones, 65% to 85% seen once. Source material: peripheral blood. This clonotype originated in a woman aged 55-70 years with acute or convalescent COVID-19. The J gene is TRBJ1-1, the V gene TRBV20-1; no clear D. CDR3 residues: CSARQLTEAFF. In nucleotides, the CDR3 is TGCAGTGCTAGGCAACTCACTGAAGCTTTCTTT.